Presented here are 9 T cell receptor beta chains from one specimen sequenced in a study of OX40 agonist ivuxolimab in advanced cancers. TCRdb keeps only in-frame clones here, not all; method: immunoSEQ multiplex PCR. The repertoire holds under 100,000 clones, with approximately 80% as singletons. The material was CD4+ or CD8+ T cells sorted from blood, obtained in a trial of the OX40 agonist ivuxolimab. The receptors shown here come from an adult with an advanced solid tumor such as melanoma, head and neck, liver or kidney cancer.

This clone was observed once. The rearrangement joins TRBV7-9 to TRBJ2-5; 9 positions agree with TRBD1. The CDR3 contains 13 residues. CDR1 and CDR2 from the germline V gene are SEHNR and FQNEAQ (reference sequence). V shed 8 bases and J 2 bases; nucleotides not matched to a gene: 3. CDR3 residues: CASRGTGQETQYF. The CDR3 DNA reads TGTGCCAGCCGCGGGACAGGGCAAGAGACCCAGTACTTC.

The V and J genes are TRBV9 and TRBJ2-1; TRBD2 aligns across 10 bases. This CDR3 is 16 amino acids long. V lost 1 base and J lost 4; bases outside the gene matches: 5. Germline lookup yields CDR1 SGDLS and CDR2 YYNGEE. This CDR3 reads CASSVRGLASYNEQFF. For the CDR3, the DNA is TGTGCCAGCAGCGTACGGGGACTAGCGAGTTACAATGAGCAGTTCTTC.

V is TRBV27 and J is TRBJ2-7; D unclear. The CDR3 has 12 residues. Germline assignment: CDR1 MNHEY and CDR2 SMNVEV (reference sequence). Trimming cost V 3 bases and J 5 bases, with 8 bases left between them. The CDR3, as DNA: TGTGCCAGCAGTTTCAACGGCGACGAGCAGTACTTC. Its translation is CASSFNGDEQYF.

This clone was observed a single time. The chain joins TRBV5-1 to TRBJ1-1, with a tentative D call TRBD1 (5 bases). The CDR3 has 16 residues. V lost 0 bases and J lost 2, with 14 bases in between. The V gene's germline CDR1 is SGHRS and CDR2 YFSETQ. CDR3 sequence (DNA): TGCGCCAGCAGCTTGGGTGGGGGAAGAGTAAACACTGAAGCTTTCTTT. Amino acid sequence: CASSLGGGRVNTEAFF.

The chain carries TRBV14 and TRBJ1-4; D is unclear. The CDR3 length is 15 residues. The V gene's germline CDR1 is SGHDN and CDR2 FVKESK. The germline V and J ends were trimmed by 5 bases and 10 bases, with 20 bases remaining between them. CDR3 bases: TGTGCCAGCAGCACCTCTGCGGTGCGTTTAGGAAAACTGTTTTTT. It is translated as CASSTSAVRLGKLFF.

The CDR3 sequence: CASTIEVGRGYGYTF. Written as DNA, the CDR3 is TGTGCCAGCACTATAGAGGTGGGCAGGGGCTATGGCTACACCTTC. V usage is TRBV5-6 and J usage is TRBJ1-2; D is perhaps TRBD1 (6 bases). Looked up from germline, CDR1 is SGHDT and CDR2 is YYEEEE. Trimming cost V 6 bases and J 4 bases, with 19 bases left between them. This CDR3 contains 15 residues.

The chain is built from TRBV7-9 and TRBJ1-4, with 7 bases identical to TRBD1. CDR1 is SEHNR and CDR2 is FQNEAQ in the germline V gene (reference sequence). The CDR3 contains 15 residues. V trimming: 1 base; J trimming: 5 bases; junction bases outside the gene matches: 4. CDR3 nucleotides: TGTGCCAGCAGCTTAGTAGGGACAGAGAATGAAAAACTGTTTTTT. It encodes CASSLVGTENEKLFF.

The chain carries TRBV15 and TRBJ1-1, with a weak D call TRBD1 (6 bases). V lost 0 bases and J lost 2, with 16 bases in between. Germline V gene sequence: CDR1 LNHNV, CDR2 YYDKDF (reference sequence). This CDR3 is 17 amino acids long. The CDR3 sequence is CATSREPGTPYNTEAFF. Here the CDR3 DNA reads TGTGCCACCAGCAGAGAGCCCGGGACACCCTATAACACTGAAGCTTTCTTT.

V usage is TRBV6-1 and J usage is TRBJ1-4; TRBD1 is a possible D gene (5 bases). The CDR3 has 14 residues. Trimming took off 0 bases at V and 7 bases at J, with 9 bases between the two ends. Germline V gene lookup returns CDR1 MNHNS and CDR2 SASEGT. The CDR3 DNA follows: TGTGCCAGCAGTGAAGCGGGGCTGGGTGAAAAACTGTTTTTT. Protein product: CASSEAGLGEKLFF.